Included here is one TCR beta chain sequence, with context. Clones were read by immunoSEQ multiplex PCR, and TCRdb kept only the in-frame ones, dropping some. The sample has approximately 250,000 clones, approximately 82% seen once. The CDR3 spans 14 residues. The ends lost 7 bases at V and 4 bases at J; junction bases unmatched: 7. Germline V gene sequence: CDR1 SNHLY, CDR2 FYNNEI. This sample stems from a study of blood T cell repertoires in COVID-19. Sequencing input: peripheral blood. J is TRBJ1-5 and V is TRBV2, with 7 bases lining up with TRBD1. The TCR was taken from a man aged 55-75 years who had recovered from COVID-19. The CDR3 is CASKVSGGNQPQHF. The CDR3 DNA reads as TGTGCCAGCAAAGTTTCAGGGGGTAATCAGCCCCAGCATTTT.